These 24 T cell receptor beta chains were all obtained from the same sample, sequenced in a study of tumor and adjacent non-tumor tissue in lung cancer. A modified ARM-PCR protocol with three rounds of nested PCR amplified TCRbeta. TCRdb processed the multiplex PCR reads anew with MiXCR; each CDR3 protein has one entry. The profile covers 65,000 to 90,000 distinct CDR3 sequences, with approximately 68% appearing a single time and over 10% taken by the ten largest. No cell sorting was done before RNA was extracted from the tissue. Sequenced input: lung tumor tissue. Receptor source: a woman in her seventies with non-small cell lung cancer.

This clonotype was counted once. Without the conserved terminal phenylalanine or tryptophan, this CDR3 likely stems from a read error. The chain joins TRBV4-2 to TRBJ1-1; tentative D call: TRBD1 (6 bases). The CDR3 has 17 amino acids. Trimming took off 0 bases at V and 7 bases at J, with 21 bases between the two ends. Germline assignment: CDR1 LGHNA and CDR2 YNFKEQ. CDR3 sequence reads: CASSQDLADVADSEAFY. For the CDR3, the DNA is TGTGCCAGCAGCCAAGATCTGGCGGACGTGGCGGACAGTGAAGCTTTCTAT.

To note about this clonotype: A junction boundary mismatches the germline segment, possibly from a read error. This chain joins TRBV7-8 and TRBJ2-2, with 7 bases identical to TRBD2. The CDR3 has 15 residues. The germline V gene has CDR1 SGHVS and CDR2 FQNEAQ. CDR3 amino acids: CASSLAGRSTGEMFF. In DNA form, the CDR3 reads TGTGCCAGCAGCTTAGCCGGGAGGAGCACCGGGGAGATGTTTTTT.

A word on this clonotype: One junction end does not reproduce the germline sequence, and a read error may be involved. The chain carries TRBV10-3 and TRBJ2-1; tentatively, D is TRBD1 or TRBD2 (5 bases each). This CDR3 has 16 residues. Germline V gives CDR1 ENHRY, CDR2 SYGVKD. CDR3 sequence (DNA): TGTGCCATTAGTGGCAGGCAGGGAGTGGTTAAGAATGAGCAGTTCTTC. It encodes CAISGRQGVVKNEQFF.

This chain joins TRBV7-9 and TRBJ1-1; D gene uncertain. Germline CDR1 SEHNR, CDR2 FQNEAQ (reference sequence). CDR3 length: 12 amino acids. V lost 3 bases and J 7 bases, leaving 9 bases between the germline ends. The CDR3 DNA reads TGTGCCAGCAGCTTCGGCGGAGATGAAGCTTTCTTT. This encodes CASSFGGDEAFF. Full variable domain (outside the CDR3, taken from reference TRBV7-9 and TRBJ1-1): DTGVSQNPRHKITKRGQNVTFRCDPISEHNRLYWYRQTLGQGPEFLTYFQNEAQLEKSRLLSDRFSAERPKGSFSTLEIQRTEQGDSAMYLCASSFGGDEAFFGQGTRLTVV.

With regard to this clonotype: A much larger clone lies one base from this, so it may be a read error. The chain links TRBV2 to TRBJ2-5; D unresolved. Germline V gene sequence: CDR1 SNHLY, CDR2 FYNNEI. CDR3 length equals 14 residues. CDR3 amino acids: CASSPLRMGEIQYF. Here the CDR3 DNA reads TGTGCCAGCAGCCCCCTGAGAATGGGCGAGATCCAGTACTTC.

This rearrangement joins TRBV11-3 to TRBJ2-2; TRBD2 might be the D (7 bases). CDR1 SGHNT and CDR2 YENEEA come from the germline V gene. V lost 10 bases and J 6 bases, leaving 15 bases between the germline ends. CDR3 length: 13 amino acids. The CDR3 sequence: CANIWGGSGELFF. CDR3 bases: TGTGCCAACATCTGGGGGGGCTCCGGGGAGCTGTTTTTT.

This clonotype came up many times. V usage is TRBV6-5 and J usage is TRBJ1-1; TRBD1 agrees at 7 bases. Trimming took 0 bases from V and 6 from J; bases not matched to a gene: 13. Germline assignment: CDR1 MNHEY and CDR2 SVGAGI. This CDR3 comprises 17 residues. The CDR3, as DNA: TGTGCCAGCAGTTACTCCCCTTCGGGGGCAGGGGGGCCTGAAGCTTTCTTT. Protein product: CASSYSPSGAGGPEAFF.

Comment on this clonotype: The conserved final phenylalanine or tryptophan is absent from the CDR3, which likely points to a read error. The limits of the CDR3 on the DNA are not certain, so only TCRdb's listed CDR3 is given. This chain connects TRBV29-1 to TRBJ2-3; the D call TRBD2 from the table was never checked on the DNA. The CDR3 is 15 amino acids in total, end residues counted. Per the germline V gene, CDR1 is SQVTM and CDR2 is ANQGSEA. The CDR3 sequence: CSVALAGEGTDTQYS.

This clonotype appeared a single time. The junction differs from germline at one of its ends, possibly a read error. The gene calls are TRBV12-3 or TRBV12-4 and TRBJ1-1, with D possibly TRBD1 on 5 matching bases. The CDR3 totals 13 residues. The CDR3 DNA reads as TGTGCCAGCAGTTTCCAGCGGGGGAGTGAAGCTTTCTTC. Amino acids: CASSFQRGSEAFF.

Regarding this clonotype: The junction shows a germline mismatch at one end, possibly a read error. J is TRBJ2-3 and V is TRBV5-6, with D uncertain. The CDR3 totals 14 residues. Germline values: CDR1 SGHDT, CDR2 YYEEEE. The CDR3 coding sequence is TGTGCCAGCAACTTGAAGCTCGGCACAAATACGCAGTATTTT. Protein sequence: CASNLKLGTNTQYF. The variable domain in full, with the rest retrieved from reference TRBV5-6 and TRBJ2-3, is DAGVTQSPTHLIKTRGQQVTLRCSPKSGHDTVSWYQQALGQGPQFIFQYYEEEERQRGNFPDRFSGHQFPNYSSELNVNALLLGDSALYLCASNLKLGTNTQYFGPGTRLTVL.

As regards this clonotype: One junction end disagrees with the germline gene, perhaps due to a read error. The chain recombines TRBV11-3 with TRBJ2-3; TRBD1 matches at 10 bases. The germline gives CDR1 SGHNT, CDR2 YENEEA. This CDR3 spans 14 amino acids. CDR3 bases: TGTGACAGCAGCTCGGACAGGGGGGCAGATACGCAGTATTTT. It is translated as CDSSSDRGADTQYF.

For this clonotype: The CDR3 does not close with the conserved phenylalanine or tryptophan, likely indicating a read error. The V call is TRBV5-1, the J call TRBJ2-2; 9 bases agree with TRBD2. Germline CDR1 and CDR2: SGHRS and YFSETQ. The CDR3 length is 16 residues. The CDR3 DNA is TGCGCCAGCAGCTCATCCCGGACTAGCGTCACCGGGGAACTGTTTCTT. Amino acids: CASSSSRTSVTGELFL.

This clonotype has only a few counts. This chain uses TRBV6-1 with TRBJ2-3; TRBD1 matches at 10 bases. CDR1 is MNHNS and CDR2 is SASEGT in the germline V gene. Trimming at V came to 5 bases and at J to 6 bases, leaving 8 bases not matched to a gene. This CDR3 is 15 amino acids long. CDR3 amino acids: CASSPETGGPDTQYF. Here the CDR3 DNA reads TGTGCCAGCAGTCCAGAGACAGGGGGCCCGGATACGCAGTATTTT.

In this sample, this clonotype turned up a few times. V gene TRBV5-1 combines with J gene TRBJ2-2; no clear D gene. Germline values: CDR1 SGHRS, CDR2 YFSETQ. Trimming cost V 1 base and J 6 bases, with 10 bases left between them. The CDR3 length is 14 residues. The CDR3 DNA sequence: TGCGCCAGCAGCTTGAAGGCTGGGGCCGGGGAGCTGTTTTTT. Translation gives CASSLKAGAGELFF.

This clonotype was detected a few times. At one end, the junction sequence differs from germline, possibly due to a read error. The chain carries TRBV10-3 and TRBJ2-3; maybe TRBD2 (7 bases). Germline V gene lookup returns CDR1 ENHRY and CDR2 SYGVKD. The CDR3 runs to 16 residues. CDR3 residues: CAITESRGEGLNTQYF. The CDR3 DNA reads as TGTGCCATCACTGAGTCGAGGGGGGAGGGCCTAAATACGCAGTATTTT.

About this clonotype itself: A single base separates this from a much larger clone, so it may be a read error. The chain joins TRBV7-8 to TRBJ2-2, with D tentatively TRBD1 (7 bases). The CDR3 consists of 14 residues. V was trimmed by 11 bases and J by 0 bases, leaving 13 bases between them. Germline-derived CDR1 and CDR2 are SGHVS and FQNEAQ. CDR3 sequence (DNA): TGTGCCGGGCGGAGGGGGCCGAACACCGGGGAGCTGTTTTTT. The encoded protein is CAGRRGPNTGELFF.

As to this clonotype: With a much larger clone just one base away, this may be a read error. For the CDR3, the DNA is TGTGCCAGCAGCCCAAGGCGAGTAGCGGGCCACAGCTCCTACATTGAGCAGTTCTTC. Its protein is CASSPRRVAGHSSYIEQFF. The chain employs TRBV7-8 and TRBJ2-1; TRBD2 aligns across 7 bases. Looked up from germline, CDR1 is SGHVS and CDR2 is FQNEAQ. The CDR3 is 19 amino acids.

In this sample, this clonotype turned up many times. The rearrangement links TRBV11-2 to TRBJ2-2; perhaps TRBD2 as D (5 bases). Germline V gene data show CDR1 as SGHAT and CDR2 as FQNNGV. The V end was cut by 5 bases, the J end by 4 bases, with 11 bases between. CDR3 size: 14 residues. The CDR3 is CASSLDFGTGELFF. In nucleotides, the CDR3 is TGTGCCAGCAGCCTGGACTTTGGCACCGGGGAGCTGTTTTTT.

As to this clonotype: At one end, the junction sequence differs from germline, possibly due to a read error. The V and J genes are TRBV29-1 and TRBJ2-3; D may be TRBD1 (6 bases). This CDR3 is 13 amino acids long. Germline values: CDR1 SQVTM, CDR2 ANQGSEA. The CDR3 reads CSVENVGGETRYF. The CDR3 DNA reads TGCAGCGTTGAAAATGTAGGGGGAGAGACGCGGTATTTT.

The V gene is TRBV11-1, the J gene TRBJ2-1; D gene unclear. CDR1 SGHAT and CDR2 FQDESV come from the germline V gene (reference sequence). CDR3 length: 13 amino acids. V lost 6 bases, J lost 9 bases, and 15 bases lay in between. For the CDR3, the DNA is TGTGCCAGCAGTTACTCTTCCCTGGGTGAGCAGTTCTTC. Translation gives CASSYSSLGEQFF.

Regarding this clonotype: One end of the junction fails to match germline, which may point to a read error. This chain's CDR3 is CSVLASPLLNYVYIF. Here the CDR3 DNA reads TGCAGCGTCCTTGCCTCCCCACTACTCAACTATGTCTACATCTTC. The chain recombines TRBV29-1 with TRBJ1-2; D remains unclear. Per germline, CDR1 SQVTM and CDR2 ANQGSEA. This CDR3 is 15 amino acids long.

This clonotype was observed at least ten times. For the CDR3, the DNA is TGCAGTGCTAGGCGGGGGGAAACTGAAGCTTTCTTT. Translating it yields CSARRGETEAFF. The chain employs TRBV20-1 and TRBJ1-1, with D possibly TRBD1 on 5 matching bases. The CDR3 is 12 amino acids. V shed 3 bases and J shed 5 bases, with 10 bases lying between them. Germline CDR1 and CDR2: DFQATT and SNEGSKA (reference sequence).

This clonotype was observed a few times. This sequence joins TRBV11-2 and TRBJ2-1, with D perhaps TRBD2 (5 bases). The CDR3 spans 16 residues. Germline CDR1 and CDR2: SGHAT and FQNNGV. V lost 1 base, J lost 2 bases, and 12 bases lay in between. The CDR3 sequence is CASSLGSGRPYNEQFF. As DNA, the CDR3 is TGTGCCAGCAGCTTAGGTTCGGGGAGACCCTACAATGAGCAGTTCTTC.

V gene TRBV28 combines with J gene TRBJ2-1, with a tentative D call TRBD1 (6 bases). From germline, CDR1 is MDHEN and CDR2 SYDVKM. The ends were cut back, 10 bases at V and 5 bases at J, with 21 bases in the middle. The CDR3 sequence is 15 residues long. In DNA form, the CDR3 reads TGTGCCATGACAAGGGGGACGGACGGGAACAATGAGCAGTTCTTC. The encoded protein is CAMTRGTDGNNEQFF.